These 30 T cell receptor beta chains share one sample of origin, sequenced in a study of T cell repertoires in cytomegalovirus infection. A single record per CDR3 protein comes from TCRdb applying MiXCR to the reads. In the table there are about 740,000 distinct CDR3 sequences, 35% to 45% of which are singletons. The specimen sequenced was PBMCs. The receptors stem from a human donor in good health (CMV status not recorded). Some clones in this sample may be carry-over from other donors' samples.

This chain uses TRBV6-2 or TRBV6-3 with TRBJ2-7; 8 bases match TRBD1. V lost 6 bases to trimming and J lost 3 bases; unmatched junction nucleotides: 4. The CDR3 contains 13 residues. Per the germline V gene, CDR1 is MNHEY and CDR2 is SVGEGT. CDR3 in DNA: TGTGCCAGCAGCAGGACAGGGCACTACGAGCAGTACTTC. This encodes CASSRTGHYEQYF.

The chain's CDR3 is CASSLTLKTGQYF. The CDR3 DNA follows: TGTGCCAGCAGTTTAACTTTAAAGACAGGGCAGTACTTC. The chain uses TRBV27 and TRBJ2-7, with D possibly TRBD1 on 6 matching bases. Trimming removed 2 bases from V and 9 bases from J, with 14 bases in between. CDR3 length: 13 residues. Germline V lookup: CDR1 MNHEY, CDR2 SMNVEV (reference sequence).

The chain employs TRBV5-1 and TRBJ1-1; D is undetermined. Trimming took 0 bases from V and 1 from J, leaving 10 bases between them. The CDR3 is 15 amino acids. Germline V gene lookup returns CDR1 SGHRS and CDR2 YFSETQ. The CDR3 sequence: CASSLVPTKNTEAFF. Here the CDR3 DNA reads TGCGCCAGCAGCTTGGTCCCCACTAAGAACACTGAAGCTTTCTTT.

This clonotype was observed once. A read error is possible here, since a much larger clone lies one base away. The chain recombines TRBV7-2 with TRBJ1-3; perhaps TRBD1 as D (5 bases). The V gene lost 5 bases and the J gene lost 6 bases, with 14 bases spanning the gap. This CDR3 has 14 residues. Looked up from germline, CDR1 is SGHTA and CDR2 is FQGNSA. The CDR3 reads CASSPPGPVNTIYF. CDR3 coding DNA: TGTGCCAGCAGCCCCCCGGGGCCTGTAAACACCATATATTTT.

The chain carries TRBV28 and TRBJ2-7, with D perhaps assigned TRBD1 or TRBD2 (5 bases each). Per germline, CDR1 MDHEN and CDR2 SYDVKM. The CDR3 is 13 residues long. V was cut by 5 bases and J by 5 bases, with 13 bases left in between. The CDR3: CASSGGFYHEQYF. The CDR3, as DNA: TGTGCCAGCAGTGGGGGATTTTACCACGAGCAGTACTTC.

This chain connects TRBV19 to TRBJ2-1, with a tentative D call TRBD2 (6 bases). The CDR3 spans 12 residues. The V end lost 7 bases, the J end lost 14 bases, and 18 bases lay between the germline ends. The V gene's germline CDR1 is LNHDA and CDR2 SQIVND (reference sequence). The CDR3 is CASTEVGGKEFF. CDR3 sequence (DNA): TGTGCCAGTACCGAGGTGGGGGGTAAGGAGTTCTTC.

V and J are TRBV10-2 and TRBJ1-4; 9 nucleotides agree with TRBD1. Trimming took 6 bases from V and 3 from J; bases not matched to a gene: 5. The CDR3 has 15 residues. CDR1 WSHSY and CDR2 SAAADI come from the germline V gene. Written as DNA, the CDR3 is TGCGCCAGCAGGTCTGGACAGGGGCCTAATGAAAAACTGTTTTTT. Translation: CASRSGQGPNEKLFF.

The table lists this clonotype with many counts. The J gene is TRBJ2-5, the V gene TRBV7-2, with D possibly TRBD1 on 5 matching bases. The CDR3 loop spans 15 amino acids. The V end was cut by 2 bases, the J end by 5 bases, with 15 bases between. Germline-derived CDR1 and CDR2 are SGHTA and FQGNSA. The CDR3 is CASSLRRALVETQYF. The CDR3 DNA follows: TGTGCCAGCAGCTTACGCAGGGCCCTTGTGGAGACCCAGTACTTC.

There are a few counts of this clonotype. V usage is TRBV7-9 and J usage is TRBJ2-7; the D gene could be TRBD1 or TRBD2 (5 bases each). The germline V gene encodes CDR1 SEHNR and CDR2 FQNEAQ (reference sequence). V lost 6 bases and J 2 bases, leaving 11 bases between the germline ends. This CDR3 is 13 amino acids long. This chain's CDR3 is CASRKGRTYEQYF. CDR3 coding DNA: TGTGCCAGCAGAAAGGGACGGACCTACGAGCAGTACTTC.

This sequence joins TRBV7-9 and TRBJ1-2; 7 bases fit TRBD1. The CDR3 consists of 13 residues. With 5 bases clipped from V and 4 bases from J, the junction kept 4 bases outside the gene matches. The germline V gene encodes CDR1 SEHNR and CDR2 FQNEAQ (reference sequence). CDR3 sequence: CASSQDRLYGYTF. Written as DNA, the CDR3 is TGTGCCAGCAGCCAGGACAGGCTCTATGGCTACACCTTC.

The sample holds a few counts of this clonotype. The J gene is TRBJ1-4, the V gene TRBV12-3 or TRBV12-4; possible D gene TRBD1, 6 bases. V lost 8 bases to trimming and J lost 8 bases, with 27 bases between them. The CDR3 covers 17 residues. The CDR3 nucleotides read TGTGCCAGCCACCTAGGGGGGGCCGGCGGGGGAAGAGAAAAACTGTTTTTT. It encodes CASHLGGAGGGREKLFF.

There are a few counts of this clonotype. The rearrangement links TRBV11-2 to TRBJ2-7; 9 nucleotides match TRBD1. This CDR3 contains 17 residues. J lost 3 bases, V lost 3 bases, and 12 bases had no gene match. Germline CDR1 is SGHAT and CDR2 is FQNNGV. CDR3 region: CASSFVTGGEVGYEQYF. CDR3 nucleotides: TGTGCCAGCAGCTTTGTAACAGGGGGCGAAGTGGGCTACGAGCAGTACTTC.

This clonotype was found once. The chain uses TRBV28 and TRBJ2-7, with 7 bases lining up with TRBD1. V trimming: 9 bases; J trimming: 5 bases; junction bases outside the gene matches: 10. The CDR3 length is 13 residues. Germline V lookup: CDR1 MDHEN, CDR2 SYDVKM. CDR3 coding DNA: TGTGCCAGAAGTCCAGGACAGGTCCACGAGCAGTACTTC. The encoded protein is CARSPGQVHEQYF. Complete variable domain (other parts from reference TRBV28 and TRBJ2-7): DVKVTQSSRYLVKRTGEKVFLECVQDMDHENMFWYRQDPGLGLRLIYFSYDVKMKEKGDIPEGYSVSREKKERFSLILESASTNQTSMYLCARSPGQVHEQYFGPGTRLTVT.

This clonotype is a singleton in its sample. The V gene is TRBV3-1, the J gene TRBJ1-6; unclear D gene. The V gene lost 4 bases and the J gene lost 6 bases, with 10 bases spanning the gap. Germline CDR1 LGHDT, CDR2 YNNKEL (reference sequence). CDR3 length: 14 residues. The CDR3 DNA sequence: TGTGCCAGCAGCCGAGAGGAGGGTAATTCACCCCTCCACTTT. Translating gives CASSREEGNSPLHF.

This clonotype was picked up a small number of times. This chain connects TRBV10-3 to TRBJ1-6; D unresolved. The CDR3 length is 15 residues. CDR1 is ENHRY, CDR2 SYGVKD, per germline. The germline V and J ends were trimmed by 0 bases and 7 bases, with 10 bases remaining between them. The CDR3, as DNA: TGTGCCATCAGTGAGTCCAACGGTTCGAATTCACCCCTCCACTTT. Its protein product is CAISESNGSNSPLHF.

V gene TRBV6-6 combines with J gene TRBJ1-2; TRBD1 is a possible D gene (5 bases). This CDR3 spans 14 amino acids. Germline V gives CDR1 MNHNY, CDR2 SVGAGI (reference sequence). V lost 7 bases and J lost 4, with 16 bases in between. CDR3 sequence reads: CASNSLLQVYGYTF. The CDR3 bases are TGTGCCAGCAACTCTCTTTTACAGGTCTATGGCTACACCTTC.

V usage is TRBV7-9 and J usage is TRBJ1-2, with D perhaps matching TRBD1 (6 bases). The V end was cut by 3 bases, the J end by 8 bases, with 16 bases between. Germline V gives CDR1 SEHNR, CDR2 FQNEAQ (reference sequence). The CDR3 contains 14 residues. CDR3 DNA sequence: TGTGCCAGCAGCTTTGACGGGACACGTCGAGGCTACACCTTC. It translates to CASSFDGTRRGYTF.

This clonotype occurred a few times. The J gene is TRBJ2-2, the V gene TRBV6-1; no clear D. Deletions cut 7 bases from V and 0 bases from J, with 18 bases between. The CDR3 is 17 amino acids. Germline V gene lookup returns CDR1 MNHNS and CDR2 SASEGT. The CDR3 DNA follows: TGTGCCAGCAAACGAGACCTGAGTTTCGCGAACACCGGGGAGCTGTTTTTT. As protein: CASKRDLSFANTGELFF.

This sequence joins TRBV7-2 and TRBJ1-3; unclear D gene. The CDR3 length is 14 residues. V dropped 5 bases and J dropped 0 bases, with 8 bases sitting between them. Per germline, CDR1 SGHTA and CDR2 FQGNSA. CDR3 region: CASSAQSSGNTIYF. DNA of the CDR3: TGTGCCAGCAGCGCCCAGAGCTCTGGAAACACCATATATTTT.

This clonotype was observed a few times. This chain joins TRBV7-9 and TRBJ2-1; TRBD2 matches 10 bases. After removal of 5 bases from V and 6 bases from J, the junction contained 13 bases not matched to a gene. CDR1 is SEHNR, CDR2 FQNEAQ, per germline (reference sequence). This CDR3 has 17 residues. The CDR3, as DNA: TGTGCCAGCAGCCCTCACGTGTTATTAGCGGGAGGCAATGAGCAGTTCTTC. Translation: CASSPHVLLAGGNEQFF. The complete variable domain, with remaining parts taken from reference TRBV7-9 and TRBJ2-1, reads DTGVSQNPRHKITKRGQNVTFRCDPISEHNRLYWYRQTLGQGPEFLTYFQNEAQLEKSRLLSDRFSAERPKGSFSTLEIQRTEQGDSAMYLCASSPHVLLAGGNEQFFGPGTRLTVL.

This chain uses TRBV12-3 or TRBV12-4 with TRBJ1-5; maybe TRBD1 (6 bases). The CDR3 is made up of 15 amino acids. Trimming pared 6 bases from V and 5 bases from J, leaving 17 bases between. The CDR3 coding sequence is TGTGCCAGCAGGATCGACGGGGGCGTCCATCAGCCCCAGCATTTT. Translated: CASRIDGGVHQPQHF.

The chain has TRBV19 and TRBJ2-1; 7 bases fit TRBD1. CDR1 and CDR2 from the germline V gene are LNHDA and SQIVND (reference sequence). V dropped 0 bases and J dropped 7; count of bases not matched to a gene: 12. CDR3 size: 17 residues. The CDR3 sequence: CASSIDRDSGRKNEQFF. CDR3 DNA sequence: TGTGCCAGTAGTATAGATAGGGACAGTGGGCGAAAGAATGAGCAGTTCTTC.

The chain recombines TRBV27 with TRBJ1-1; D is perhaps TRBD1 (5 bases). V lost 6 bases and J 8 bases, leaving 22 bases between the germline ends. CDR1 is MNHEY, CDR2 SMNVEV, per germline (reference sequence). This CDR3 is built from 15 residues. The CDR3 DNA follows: TGTGCCAGCAGGCCGTTAAGGGGCAGAGATGGGGAAGCTTTCTTT. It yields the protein CASRPLRGRDGEAFF.

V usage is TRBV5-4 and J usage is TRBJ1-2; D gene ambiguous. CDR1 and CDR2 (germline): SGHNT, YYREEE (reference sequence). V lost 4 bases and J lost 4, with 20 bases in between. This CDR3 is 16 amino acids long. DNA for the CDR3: TGTGCCAGCAGCACCCACTCGGACCGCCTTTTCTATGGCTACACCTTC. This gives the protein CASSTHSDRLFYGYTF.

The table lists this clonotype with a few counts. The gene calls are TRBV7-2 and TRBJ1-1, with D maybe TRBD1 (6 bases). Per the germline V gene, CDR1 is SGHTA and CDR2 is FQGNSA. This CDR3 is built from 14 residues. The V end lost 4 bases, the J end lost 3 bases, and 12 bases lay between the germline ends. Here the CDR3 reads CASSSQGRDTEAFF. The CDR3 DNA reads TGTGCCAGCAGCTCTCAGGGGCGGGACACTGAAGCTTTCTTT. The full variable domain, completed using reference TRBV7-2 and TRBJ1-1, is GAGVSQSPSNKVTEKGKDVELRCDPISGHTALYWYRQSLGQGLEFLIYFQGNSAPDKSGLPSDRFSAERTGGSVSTLTIQRTQQEDSAVYLCASSSQGRDTEAFFGQGTRLTVV.

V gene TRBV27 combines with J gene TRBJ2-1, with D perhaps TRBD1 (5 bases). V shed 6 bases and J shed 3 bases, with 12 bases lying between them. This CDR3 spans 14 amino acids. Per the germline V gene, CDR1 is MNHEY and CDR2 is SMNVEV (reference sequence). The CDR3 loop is CASRGATGYNEQFF. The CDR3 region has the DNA TGTGCCAGCAGAGGGGCGACGGGCTACAATGAGCAGTTCTTC.

CDR3 loop: CASNPGRRGTGELFF. The CDR3 nucleotides read TGTGCCAGCAACCCTGGACGGCGAGGCACCGGGGAGCTGTTTTTT. This rearrangement joins TRBV12-3 or TRBV12-4 to TRBJ2-2, with D hard to call. There are 15 residues in the CDR3. V gave up 7 bases and J gave up 4 bases, with 16 bases separating them.

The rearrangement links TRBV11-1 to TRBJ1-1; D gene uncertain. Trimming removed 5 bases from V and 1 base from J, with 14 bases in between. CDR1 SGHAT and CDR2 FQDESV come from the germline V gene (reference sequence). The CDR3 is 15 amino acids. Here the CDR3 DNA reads TGTGCCAGCAGCCCCAATATTGCAGCGAACACTGAAGCTTTCTTT. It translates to CASSPNIAANTEAFF.

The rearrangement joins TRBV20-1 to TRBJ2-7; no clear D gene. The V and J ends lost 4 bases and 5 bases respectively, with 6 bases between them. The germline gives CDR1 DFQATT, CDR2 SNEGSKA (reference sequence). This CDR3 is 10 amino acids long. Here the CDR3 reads CSATPHEQYF. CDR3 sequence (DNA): TGCAGTGCTACCCCCCACGAGCAGTACTTC.

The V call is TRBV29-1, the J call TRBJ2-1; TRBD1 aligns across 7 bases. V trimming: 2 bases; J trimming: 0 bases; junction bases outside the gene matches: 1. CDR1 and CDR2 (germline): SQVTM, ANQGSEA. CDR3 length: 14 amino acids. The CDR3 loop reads CSVERDSSYNEQFF. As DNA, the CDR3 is TGCAGCGTTGAAAGGGACAGCTCCTACAATGAGCAGTTCTTC.